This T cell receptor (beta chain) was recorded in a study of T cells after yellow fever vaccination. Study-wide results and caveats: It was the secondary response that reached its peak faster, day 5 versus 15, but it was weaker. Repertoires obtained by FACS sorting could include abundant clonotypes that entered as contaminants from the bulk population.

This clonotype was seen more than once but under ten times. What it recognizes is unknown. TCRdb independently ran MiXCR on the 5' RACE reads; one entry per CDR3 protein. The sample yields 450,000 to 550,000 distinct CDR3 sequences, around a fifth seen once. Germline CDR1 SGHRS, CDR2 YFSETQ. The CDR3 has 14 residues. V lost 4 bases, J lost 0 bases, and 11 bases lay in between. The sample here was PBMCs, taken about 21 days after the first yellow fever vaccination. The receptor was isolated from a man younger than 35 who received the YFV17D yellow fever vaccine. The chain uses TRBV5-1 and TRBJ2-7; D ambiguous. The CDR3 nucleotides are TGCGCCAGCAGCACCGACCCGAGCTCCTACGAGCAGTACTTC. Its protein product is CASSTDPSSYEQYF.